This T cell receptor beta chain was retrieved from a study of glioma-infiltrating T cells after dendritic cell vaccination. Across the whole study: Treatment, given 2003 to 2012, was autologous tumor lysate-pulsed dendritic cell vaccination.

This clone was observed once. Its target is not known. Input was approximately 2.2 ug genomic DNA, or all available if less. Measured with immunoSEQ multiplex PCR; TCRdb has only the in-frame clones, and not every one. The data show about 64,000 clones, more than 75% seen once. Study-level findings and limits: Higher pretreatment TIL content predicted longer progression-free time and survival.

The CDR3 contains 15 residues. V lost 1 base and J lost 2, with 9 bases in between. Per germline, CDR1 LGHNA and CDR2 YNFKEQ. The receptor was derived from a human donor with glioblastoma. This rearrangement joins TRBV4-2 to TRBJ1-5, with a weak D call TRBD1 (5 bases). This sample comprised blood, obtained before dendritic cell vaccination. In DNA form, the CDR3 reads TGTGCCAGCAGCCAAGCGGCGACAGGCAATCAGCCCCAGCATTTT. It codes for CASSQAATGNQPQHF.